Listed below are T cell receptor beta chains from one sample, sequenced in a study of somatic mutations in cytotoxic T cells in rheumatoid arthritis. Some clones are missing from TCRdb's copy, which holds only in-frame ones; the method was immunoSEQ multiplex PCR. The sample yields over 10,000 clones, 75% to 90% seen once. Sequenced material: CD8+ T cells sorted from blood. The receptors were sampled from a woman aged 60-75 years in good health. Each CDR3 is given with its conserved first and last residue.

j_call cdr3_length v_call cdr3_aa
TRBJ2-5 15 TRBV7-9 CASSLGSGGEETQYF
TRBJ1-5 16 TRBV28 CASRHTGTGVNQPQHF
TRBJ2-7 14 TRBV10-3 CAISDGTGDYEQYF
TRBJ2-1 14 TRBV19 CASRATSGGNEQFF
TRBJ2-1 14 TRBV2 CASSTGGFNNEQFF
TRBJ2-3 13 TRBV2 CARSTENTDTQYF
TRBJ2-1 14 TRBV28 CASSQRESYNEQFF
TRBJ2-5 14 TRBV9 CASSVEGAQETQYF
TRBJ2-3 19 TRBV4-1 CASSQEGTSGGPSTDTQYF
TRBJ1-6 13 TRBV27 CASSLPGNSPLHF
TRBJ1-6 16 TRBV6-1 CASSEETSSYNSPLHF
TRBJ1-6 14 TRBV19 CASSIGTGQSPLHF
TRBJ2-5 16 TRBV18 CASSLTYRGKGETQYF
TRBJ2-7 15 TRBV27 CASSLKGAILSEQYF
TRBJ2-1 12 TRBV21-1 CARQPPHNEQFF
TRBJ2-5 14 TRBV7-6 CASSFEQGEETQYF
TRBJ1-2 13 TRBV30 CAWSSGLHYGYTF
TRBJ2-2 13 TRBV2 CASSFGPTGELFF
TRBJ2-5 11 TRBV5-8 CASSPGLAQYF
TRBJ1-2 19 TRBV19 CASSTGQGLYQTANYGYTF
TRBJ1-4 15 TRBV28 CASSLWGQGGRKLFF
TRBJ2-7 15 TRBV28 CASSFVGGASYEQYF
TRBJ1-2 12 TRBV7-9 CASSSGQSGYTF
TRBJ2-3 14 TRBV7-9 CASSLGGIADTQYF
TRBJ1-1 15 TRBV5-1 CASSLSGSGDTEAFF
TRBJ2-3 17 TRBV4-2 CASSWGPGQGGTDTQYF
TRBJ1-5 13 TRBV2 CASSEETNQPQHF
TRBJ2-2 16 TRBV5-1 CASSLSVSGGTGELFF
TRBJ2-5 13 TRBV18 CASSRQGYETQYF
TRBJ2-7 15 TRBV27 CASSLTRPGVYEQYF
TRBJ2-2 13 TRBV2 CASSGEQAGELFF
TRBJ2-3 15 TRBV27 CASSYRATSTDTQYF
TRBJ2-3 15 TRBV7-9 CASSLGGEQANTQYF
TRBJ1-4 14 TRBV9 CASSPRATNEKLFF
TRBJ2-2 16 TRBV6-4 CASSPADAGDTGELFF
TRBJ1-1 15 TRBV7-6 CASSQLGLTNTEAFF
TRBJ2-1 14 TRBV7-9 CASSLAGPFDEQFF